This T cell receptor (beta chain) was observed in a study of OX40 agonist ivuxolimab in advanced cancers. The study's findings and limits: The CD4+ and CD8+ T cells in the blood had expanded clonally by week 6 at 0.1 to 3.0 mg/kg.

V was clipped by 4 bases and J by 4 bases, with 10 bases between them. The V gene's germline CDR1 is SEHNR and CDR2 FQNEAQ (reference sequence). This CDR3 region has 14 residues. Assay used: immunoSEQ multiplex PCR; TCRdb lists only in-frame clones, some missing. The sample holds 50,000 to 60,000 clones, 75% to 90% seen once. There are a few counts of this clone. What it recognizes is unknown. This chain connects TRBV7-9 to TRBJ2-2; D is ambiguous. The sequences come from CD4+ or CD8+ T cells sorted from blood, collected in a trial of the OX40 agonist ivuxolimab. The sequence came from an adult with an advanced solid tumor such as melanoma, head and neck, liver or kidney cancer. CDR3 nucleotide sequence: TGTGCCAGCAGCTCCCTAATTGCCACCGGGGAGCTGTTTTTT. Its translation: CASSSLIATGELFF. The full variable domain, its missing parts supplied by reference TRBV7-9 and TRBJ2-2, is DTGVSQNPRHKITKRGQNVTFRCDPISEHNRLYWYRQTLGQGPEFLTYFQNEAQLEKSRLLSDRFSAERPKGSFSTLEIQRTEQGDSAMYLCASSSLIATGELFFGEGSRLTVL.